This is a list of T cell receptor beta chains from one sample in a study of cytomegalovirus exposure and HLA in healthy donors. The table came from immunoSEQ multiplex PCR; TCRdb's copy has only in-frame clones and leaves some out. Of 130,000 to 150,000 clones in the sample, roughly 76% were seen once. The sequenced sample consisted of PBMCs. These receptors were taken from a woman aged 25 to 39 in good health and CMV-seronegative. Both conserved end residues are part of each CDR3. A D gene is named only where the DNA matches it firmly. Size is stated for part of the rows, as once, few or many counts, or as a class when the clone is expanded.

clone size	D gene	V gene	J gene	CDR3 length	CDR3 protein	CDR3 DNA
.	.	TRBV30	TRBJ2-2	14	CAWRGAVSTGELFF	TGTGCCTGGAGGGGCGCCGTGAGCACCGGGGAGCTGTTTTTT
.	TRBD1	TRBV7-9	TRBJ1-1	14	CASSSGQGNTEAFF	TGTGCCAGCAGCTCAGGACAGGGGAACACTGAAGCTTTCTTT
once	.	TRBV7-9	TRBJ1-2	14	CASSWGTGVGGYTF	TGTGCCAGCAGCTGGGGAACGGGGGTAGGAGGCTACACCTTC
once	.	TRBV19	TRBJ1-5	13	CASSIEPDQPQHF	TGTGCCAGTAGTATTGAGCCTGATCAGCCCCAGCATTTT
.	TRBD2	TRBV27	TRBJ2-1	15	CASRGLAGGYNEQFF	TGTGCCAGCAGGGGTCTAGCGGGGGGCTACAATGAGCAGTTCTTC
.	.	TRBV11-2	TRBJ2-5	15	CASSLDDWAEETQYF	TGTGCCAGCAGCTTAGATGATTGGGCTGAAGAGACCCAGTACTTC
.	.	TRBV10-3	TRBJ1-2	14	CAISERTVYYGYTF	TGTGCCATCAGCGAAAGGACAGTTTACTATGGCTACACCTTC
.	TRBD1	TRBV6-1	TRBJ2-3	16	CASSEQGAAGTDTQYF	TGTGCCAGCAGCGAACAGGGGGCTGCCGGCACAGATACGCAGTATTTT
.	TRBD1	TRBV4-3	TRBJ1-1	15	CASSLTTGGVTEAFF	TGCGCCAGCAGCCTGACCACAGGGGGCGTGACTGAAGCTTTCTTT
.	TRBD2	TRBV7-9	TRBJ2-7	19	CASSLAPGTSGSRPYEQYF	TGTGCCAGCAGCTTAGCGCCAGGGACTAGCGGGAGTCGGCCCTACGAGCAGTACTTC
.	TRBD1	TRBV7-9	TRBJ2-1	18	CASSLGEGPGQGAWEQFF	TGTGCCAGCAGCTTAGGAGAAGGTCCGGGACAGGGGGCCTGGGAGCAGTTCTTC
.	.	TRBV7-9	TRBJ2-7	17	CASSLGPGRPTSYEQYF	TGTGCCAGCAGCTTAGGCCCCGGCAGGCCGACCTCCTACGAGCAGTACTTC
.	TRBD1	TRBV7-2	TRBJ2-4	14	CASSQGQGANIQYF	TGTGCCAGCAGCCAAGGACAGGGGGCGAACATTCAGTACTTC
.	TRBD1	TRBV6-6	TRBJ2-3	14	CASSRDRGRDTQYF	TGTGCCAGCAGTCGGGACAGGGGGCGGGATACGCAGTATTTT
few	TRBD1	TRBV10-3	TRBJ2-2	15	CAISPVGQGTGELFF	TGTGCCATCAGTCCCGTGGGACAGGGCACCGGGGAGCTGTTTTTT
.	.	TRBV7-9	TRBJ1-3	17	CASSLAGRGTSGNTIYF	TGTGCCAGCAGCTTAGCGGGTAGGGGGACGAGTGGAAACACCATATATTTT
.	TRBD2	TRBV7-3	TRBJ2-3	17	CASSPSGTSPGTDTQYF	TGTGCCAGCAGCCCTAGCGGGACCAGCCCGGGCACAGATACGCAGTATTTT
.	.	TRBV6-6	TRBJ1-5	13	CASSTGVGTSQHF	TGTGCCAGCAGCACCGGGGTTGGAACGTCCCAGCATTTT
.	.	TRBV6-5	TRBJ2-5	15	CASSTRPGSGETQYF	TGTGCCAGCAGCACCCGGCCCGGGTCAGGGGAGACCCAGTACTTC
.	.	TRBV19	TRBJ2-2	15	CASSMGAANTGELFF	TGTGCCAGTAGTATGGGGGCCGCGAACACCGGGGAGCTGTTTTTT
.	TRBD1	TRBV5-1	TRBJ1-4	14	CASSFGQGGEKLFF	TGCGCCAGCAGCTTTGGACAGGGGGGTGAAAAACTGTTTTTT
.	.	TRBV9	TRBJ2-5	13	CASSLGGLETQYF	TGTGCCAGCAGCCTCGGGGGGCTAGAGACCCAGTACTTC
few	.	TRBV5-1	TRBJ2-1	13	CASSLDRNNEQFF	TGCGCCAGCAGCTTGGACAGAAACAATGAGCAGTTCTTC
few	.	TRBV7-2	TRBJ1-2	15	CASSLAPGLLYGYTF	TGTGCCAGCAGCTTAGCGCCGGGGTTGCTCTATGGCTACACCTTC
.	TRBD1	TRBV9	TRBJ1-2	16	CASSAAGQGIIYGYTF	TGTGCCAGCAGCGCCGCAGGACAGGGGATAATCTATGGCTACACCTTC
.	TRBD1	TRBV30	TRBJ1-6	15	CAWSDTGTGTSPLHF	TGTGCCTGGAGTGATACCGGGACAGGGACTTCACCCCTCCACTTT
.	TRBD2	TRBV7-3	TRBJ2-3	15	CASSLIGGGTDTQYF	TGTGCCAGCAGCTTAATCGGGGGGGGCACAGATACGCAGTATTTT
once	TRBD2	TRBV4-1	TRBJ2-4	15	CASSNREREADIQYF	TGCGCCAGCAGCAACCGGGAACGGGAGGCGGACATTCAGTACTTC
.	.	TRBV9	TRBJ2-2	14	CASSSRDFTGELFF	TGTGCCAGCAGCTCCCGGGACTTTACCGGGGAGCTGTTTTTT
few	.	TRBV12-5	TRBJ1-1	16	CASGRRSSGGPTEAFF	TGTGCTAGTGGCCGGAGGAGTTCGGGGGGTCCCACTGAAGCTTTCTTT
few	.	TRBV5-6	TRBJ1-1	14	CASSLWRKNTEAFF	TGTGCCAGCAGCTTATGGCGGAAGAACACTGAAGCTTTCTTT
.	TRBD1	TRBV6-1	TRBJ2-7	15	CASSELDRGIYEQYF	TGTGCCAGCAGTGAATTGGACAGGGGCATCTACGAGCAGTACTTC
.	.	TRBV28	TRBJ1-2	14	CASTLGGDSGGYTF	TGTGCCAGCACCCTAGGGGGAGACTCTGGGGGCTACACCTTC
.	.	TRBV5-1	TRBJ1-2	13	CASSLNGVIGYTF	TGCGCCAGCAGCTTGAACGGGGTCATTGGCTACACCTTC
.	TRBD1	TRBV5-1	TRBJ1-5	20	CASSFRDSYRPYYSNQPQHF	TGCGCCAGCAGCTTCCGGGACAGCTATCGGCCGTACTATAGCAATCAGCCCCAGCATTTT
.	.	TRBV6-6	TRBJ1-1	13	CASRLDRWDEAFF	TGTGCCAGCAGGCTAGACAGGTGGGATGAAGCTTTCTTT
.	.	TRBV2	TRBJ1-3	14	CASSPRVFGNTIYF	TGTGCCAGCAGCCCTCGAGTCTTCGGAAACACCATATATTTT
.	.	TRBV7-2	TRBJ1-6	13	CASSLTENSPLHF	TGTGCCAGCAGCTTGACAGAGAATTCACCCCTCCACTTT
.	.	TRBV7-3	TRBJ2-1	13	CASSLSRVNEQFF	TGTGCCAGCAGCTTAAGTCGGGTAAATGAGCAGTTCTTC
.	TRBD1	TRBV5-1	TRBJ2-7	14	CASSVGTGRGEQYF	TGCGCCAGCAGCGTCGGGACAGGGAGAGGCGAGCAGTACTTC
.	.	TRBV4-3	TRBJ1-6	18	CASSQVGLSEMRNSPLHF	TGCGCCAGCAGCCAAGTCGGATTGAGCGAAATGAGAAATTCACCCCTCCACTTT
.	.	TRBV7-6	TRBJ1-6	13	CASSLGRMRPLHF	TGTGCCAGCAGCTTAGGGAGAATGAGGCCCCTCCACTTT
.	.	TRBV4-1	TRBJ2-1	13	CASSQDPKREQFF	TGCGCCAGCAGCCAAGACCCTAAAAGAGAGCAGTTCTTC
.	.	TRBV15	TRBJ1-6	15	CATSVRQSLGSPLHF	TGTGCCACCAGCGTACGACAGAGTTTAGGTTCACCCCTCCACTTT
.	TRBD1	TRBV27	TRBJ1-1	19	CASSLSRGRVGTMNTEAFF	TGTGCCAGCAGTTTGTCCAGGGGGCGGGTTGGGACCATGAACACTGAAGCTTTCTTT
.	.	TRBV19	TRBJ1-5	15	CASSIGFGVNQPQHF	TGTGCCAGTAGTATTGGGTTCGGGGTCAATCAGCCCCAGCATTTT
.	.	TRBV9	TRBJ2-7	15	CASSVADRNSYEQYF	TGTGCCAGCAGCGTAGCCGACAGAAACTCCTACGAGCAGTACTTC
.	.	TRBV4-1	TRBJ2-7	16	CASSQAPTGFSYEQYF	TGCGCCAGCAGCCAAGCCCCCACAGGGTTCTCCTACGAGCAGTACTTC
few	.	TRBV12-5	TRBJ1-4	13	CANRVGAEEKLFF	TGTGCTAACCGGGTGGGAGCGGAAGAAAAACTGTTTTTT